Each of the 30 T cell receptor beta chains below was sequenced from the same sample in a study of blood T cells in healthy people across ages. Primers used in a second PCR of about 7 to 11 cycles were a sample-barcoded 5' primer and a J-beta primer mix. TCRdb used MiXCR to reprocess the 5' RACE reads, holding one entry per CDR3 protein. The table shows some 1,800,000 distinct CDR3 sequences, with about 39% occurring only once. The sequencing sample was made of blood. The receptors come from a human donor in good health.

The chain couples TRBV20-1 to TRBJ2-3; TRBD2 matches 8 bases. Per the germline V gene, CDR1 is DFQATT and CDR2 is SNEGSKA (reference sequence). The CDR3 length is 16 residues. Unmatched junction bases numbered 10, after V lost 3 bases and J lost 2 bases. The CDR3 is CSARMRSGEATDTQYF. Here the CDR3 DNA reads TGCAGTGCTAGGATGCGTAGCGGGGAAGCCACAGATACGCAGTATTTT.

The V and J genes are TRBV11-2 and TRBJ1-2; a possible D gene is TRBD1 (5 bases). This CDR3 spans 14 amino acids. Germline assignment: CDR1 SGHAT and CDR2 FQNNGV. V gave up 0 bases and J gave up 5 bases, with 10 bases separating them. This CDR3 is CASSLDLAGYGYTF. The CDR3 DNA reads TGTGCCAGCAGCTTAGATCTCGCAGGGTATGGCTACACCTTC.

This chain links TRBV7-9 with TRBJ2-5, with 7 nucleotides matching TRBD1. Trimming cost V 5 bases and J 5 bases; bases outside gene matches: 8. Germline V gene data show CDR1 as SEHNR and CDR2 as FQNEAQ (reference sequence). CDR3 length equals 14 residues. The CDR3: CASSGRQGAETQYF. The CDR3 DNA sequence: TGTGCCAGCAGCGGAAGACAGGGTGCCGAGACCCAGTACTTC.

The V and J genes are TRBV15 and TRBJ1-1, with D uncertain. CDR3 size: 15 residues. Germline assignment: CDR1 LNHNV and CDR2 YYDKDF (reference sequence). V lost 1 base and J lost 6, with 15 bases in between. In DNA form, the CDR3 reads TGTGCCACCAGCAGAGGGAGGGCGCTGGATGCTGAAGCTTTCTTT. Protein sequence: CATSRGRALDAEAFF.

The chain links TRBV20-1 to TRBJ2-3; 7 nucleotides match TRBD2. In germline, CDR1 is DFQATT, CDR2 SNEGSKA (reference sequence). This CDR3 is built from 15 residues. After removal of 0 bases from V and 2 bases from J, the junction contained 5 bases not matched to a gene. This CDR3 reads CSARDPSGLTDTQYF. CDR3 nucleotide sequence: TGCAGTGCTAGAGATCCTAGCGGACTCACAGATACGCAGTATTTT.

The chain uses TRBV6-5 and TRBJ2-1, with TRBD2 identical over 7 bases. The CDR3 has 14 residues. The V and J ends lost 6 bases and 10 bases, in that order; junction bases with no gene match: 12. The germline gives CDR1 MNHEY, CDR2 SVGAGI. CDR3 bases: TGTGCCAGCAGCAAAAGCGGGGAGGTTTACGAGCAGTTCTTC. This encodes CASSKSGEVYEQFF.

This chain connects TRBV29-1 to TRBJ2-3; D perhaps matches TRBD2 (5 bases). V was clipped by 1 base and J by 4 bases, with 12 bases between them. This CDR3 contains 14 residues. Germline-derived CDR1 and CDR2 are SQVTM and ANQGSEA. CDR3 nucleotides: TGCAGCGTTGAAGGGCCTCTAGCCGCAGATACGCAGTATTTT. Translating it yields CSVEGPLAADTQYF.

The rearrangement links TRBV15 to TRBJ1-2; D might be TRBD1 (5 bases). Trimming pared 0 bases from V and 0 bases from J, leaving 8 bases between. The CDR3 extends over 15 amino acids. The germline V gene has CDR1 LNHNV and CDR2 YYDKDF (reference sequence). The DNA of the CDR3 is TGTGCCACCAGCAGAGATGACAGTCCTAACTATGGCTACACCTTC. Translation: CATSRDDSPNYGYTF.

The rearrangement links TRBV5-5 to TRBJ2-2, with unresolved D. In germline, CDR1 is SGHKS, CDR2 YYEKEE (reference sequence). The length of the CDR3 is 14 residues. V gave up 7 bases and J gave up 1 base, with 11 bases separating them. CDR3 DNA sequence: TGTGCCAGCCATCTGTCGGGGAACACCGGGGAGCTGTTTTTT. This codes for CASHLSGNTGELFF.

This chain joins TRBV7-2 and TRBJ2-3; no clear D. V was cut by 4 bases and J by 1 base, with 9 bases left in between. In germline, CDR1 is SGHTA, CDR2 FQGNSA. The CDR3 extends over 14 amino acids. CDR3 nucleotide sequence: TGTGCCAGCAGCTGGGTGGGCCGCACAGATACGCAGTATTTT. Amino acid sequence: CASSWVGRTDTQYF.

This sequence joins TRBV28 and TRBJ2-3; 10 bases line up with TRBD2. The V segment lost 5 bases and the J segment 4 bases; nucleotides outside the gene matches: 6. This CDR3 is 15 amino acids long. CDR1 and CDR2 (germline): MDHEN, SYDVKM. CDR3: CASSILSGGADTQYF. Here the CDR3 DNA reads TGTGCCAGCAGTATCCTGAGCGGGGGGGCAGATACGCAGTATTTT.

The chain is built from TRBV2 and TRBJ1-2; D perhaps matches TRBD1 (5 bases). The germline V gene encodes CDR1 SNHLY and CDR2 FYNNEI. CDR3 length: 15 residues. The germline V and J ends were trimmed by 6 bases and 4 bases, with 18 bases remaining between them. The CDR3 loop is CASRMGTMLGYGYTF. The CDR3 bases are TGTGCCAGCAGAATGGGGACCATGCTAGGCTATGGCTACACCTTC.

The rearrangement uses TRBV20-1 and TRBJ2-7; 11 bases line up with TRBD1. The length of the CDR3 is 15 residues. CDR1 and CDR2 from the germline V gene are DFQATT and SNEGSKA (reference sequence). V shed 1 base and J 3 bases; nucleotides not matched to a gene: 5. This CDR3 is CSARAGQGAVYEQYF. CDR3 bases: TGCAGTGCTAGAGCCGGACAGGGGGCTGTCTACGAGCAGTACTTC.

This chain uses TRBV5-6 with TRBJ2-1, with a tentative D call TRBD2 (7 bases). Germline V gene sequence: CDR1 SGHDT, CDR2 YYEEEE. This CDR3 is built from 15 residues. Trimming shortened V by 4 bases and J by 12 bases, and 23 bases separated the two germline ends. The CDR3 reads CASSRGGGAGNWQFF. The DNA for the CDR3 is TGTGCCAGCAGCCGGGGAGGGGGAGCGGGCAATTGGCAGTTCTTC.

This chain links TRBV20-1 with TRBJ1-1; D is unclear. The germline CDR1 and CDR2 sequences are DFQATT and SNEGSKA (reference sequence). V was pared by 6 bases and J by 6 bases, with 17 bases between. This CDR3 is 13 amino acids long. The CDR3 loop reads CSAGRAASAEAFF. The CDR3 coding sequence is TGCAGTGCCGGGCGGGCGGCTTCGGCTGAAGCTTTCTTT.

This clonotype was seen a few times. The chain joins TRBV6-6 to TRBJ2-5, with TRBD2 identical over 12 bases. The J call may be in error: the DNA end matches TRBJ2-7 better. The germline V gene has CDR1 MNHNY and CDR2 SVGAGI (reference sequence). The CDR3 totals 15 residues. The CDR3 sequence is CASSLWTSGVDEQYF. The CDR3 DNA sequence: TGTGCCAGCAGTCTCTGGACTAGCGGGGTTGACGAGCAGTACTTC.

The chain links TRBV28 to TRBJ2-5; TRBD2 matches at 12 bases. CDR1 and CDR2 from the germline V gene are MDHEN and SYDVKM. Unmatched junction bases numbered 5, after V lost 4 bases and J lost 5 bases. This CDR3 is built from 15 residues. CDR3 residues: CASSSSSGGAETQYF. The CDR3 nucleotides are TGTGCCAGCAGTTCCTCTAGCGGGGGGGCTGAGACCCAGTACTTC.

The chain uses TRBV24-1 and TRBJ1-2; D unclear. The CDR3 contains 12 residues. V lost 4 bases and J lost 1, with 3 bases in between. In germline, CDR1 is KGHDR, CDR2 SFDVKD. The CDR3 reads CATSEDNYGYTF. CDR3 DNA: TGTGCCACCAGTGAGGATAACTATGGCTACACCTTC.

V and J are TRBV6-5 and TRBJ2-2, with a possible D match to TRBD2 (6 bases). CDR1 is MNHEY and CDR2 is SVGAGI in the germline V gene. The CDR3 sequence is 13 residues long. Trimming took off 11 bases at V and 4 bases at J, with 14 bases between the two ends. The DNA of the CDR3 is TGTGCCTCTCTACTGGGGGGCACCGGGGAGCTGTTTTTT. Amino acids: CASLLGGTGELFF.

This clonotype was found a few times. V and J are TRBV7-9 and TRBJ1-4; D gene unclear. The CDR3 is made up of 14 amino acids. Germline CDR1 and CDR2: SEHNR and FQNEAQ (reference sequence). V dropped 5 bases and J dropped 8 bases, with 15 bases sitting between them. Here the CDR3 DNA reads TGTGCCAGCAGCCCAGATCCAGGCAGAGAAAAACTGTTTTTT. It specifies CASSPDPGREKLFF.

This clonotype was recorded a few times. The V call is TRBV12-3 or TRBV12-4, the J call TRBJ1-2, with D possibly matching TRBD1 (5 bases). Trimming removed 8 bases at V and 7 bases at J, with 14 bases between. This CDR3 region has 12 residues. CDR3 sequence: CASGGQMFGYTF. CDR3 bases: TGTGCCAGCGGCGGACAAATGTTTGGCTACACCTTC.

The gene calls are TRBV7-9 and TRBJ2-7; D gene ambiguous. The CDR3 covers 13 residues. Trimming cost V 1 base and J 5 bases, with 9 bases left between them. Germline lookup yields CDR1 SEHNR and CDR2 FQNEAQ (reference sequence). The CDR3 bases are TGTGCCAGCAGCTTAGTTTACGAGAACGAGCAGTACTTC. It is translated as CASSLVYENEQYF.

This clonotype was counted a few times. The chain is built from TRBV6-1 and TRBJ2-1; D is unclear. Trimming shortened V by 4 bases and J by 0 bases, and 19 bases separated the two germline ends. Germline CDR1 and CDR2: MNHNS and SASEGT. CDR3 length: 18 amino acids. The CDR3 DNA is TGTGCCAGCAGTGCCCGAACCACCCTTAGGATCTCCTACAATGAGCAGTTCTTC. Protein product: CASSARTTLRISYNEQFF.

The count of this clonotype is one. The chain recombines TRBV27 with TRBJ2-1; D unresolved. Per germline, CDR1 MNHEY and CDR2 SMNVEV (reference sequence). The V end was cut by 3 bases, the J end by 5 bases, with 11 bases between. CDR3 length equals 14 residues. The CDR3 sequence is CASSFGSSHNEQFF. In DNA, the CDR3 is TGTGCCAGCAGTTTTGGCTCCAGCCACAATGAGCAGTTCTTC.

This clonotype was picked up a small number of times. V usage is TRBV20-1 and J usage is TRBJ2-7; 8 bases are a match to TRBD1. The ends lost 6 bases at V and 3 bases at J; junction bases unmatched: 10. Germline V gene data show CDR1 as DFQATT and CDR2 as SNEGSKA (reference sequence). The CDR3 contains 14 residues. The CDR3 DNA reads TGCAGTGCGCAACCCGACAGGGGTGTCTACGAGCAGTACTTC. It codes for CSAQPDRGVYEQYF.

The chain combines TRBV12-3 or TRBV12-4 with TRBJ1-6; D is undetermined. This CDR3 has 15 amino acids. The ends were cut back, 3 bases at V and 10 bases at J, with 16 bases in the middle. CDR3 residues: CASSFSAQILSPLHF. The CDR3 nucleotides read TGTGCCAGCAGTTTCTCCGCCCAGATCCTCTCACCCCTCCACTTT.

The rearrangement links TRBV29-1 to TRBJ1-1; no reliable D call. Trimming removed 1 base from V and 1 base from J, with 10 bases in between. This CDR3 spans 14 amino acids. Germline CDR1 SQVTM, CDR2 ANQGSEA. Here the CDR3 DNA reads TGCAGCGTTGAAGGCAAATATGGGAACACTGAAGCTTTCTTT. Its protein is CSVEGKYGNTEAFF.

The sample holds a few counts of this clonotype. The rearrangement uses TRBV2 and TRBJ2-5; no definite D call. From germline, CDR1 is SNHLY and CDR2 FYNNEI. The V end was cut by 3 bases, the J end by 0 bases, with 8 bases between. This CDR3 comprises 14 residues. The CDR3 is CASSELTYQETQYF. The CDR3 nucleotides are TGTGCCAGCAGTGAGTTGACTTACCAAGAGACCCAGTACTTC.

This clonotype has a handful of counts. This chain connects TRBV7-2 to TRBJ1-2, with D unresolved. This CDR3 is built from 16 residues. Trimming left V 1 base short and J 2 bases short, with 14 bases between. Germline values: CDR1 SGHTA, CDR2 FQGNSA. This CDR3 reads CASSLVSGDGNYGYTF. In DNA, the CDR3 is TGTGCCAGCAGCTTAGTCTCCGGAGACGGGAACTATGGCTACACCTTC.

The chain couples TRBV20-1 to TRBJ2-4; 8 bases agree with TRBD2. The CDR3 sequence is 14 residues long. Germline V gene sequence: CDR1 DFQATT, CDR2 SNEGSKA (reference sequence). V shed 5 bases and J 4 bases; nucleotides not matched to a gene: 7. The CDR3 nucleotides are TGCAGTGCTGTCCTGGGACTAGGTAAAAACATTCAGTACTTC. Encoded protein: CSAVLGLGKNIQYF.